The entry that follows covers one T cell receptor beta chain sequence. The antigen remains undetermined. Data came from immunoSEQ multiplex PCR; TCRdb stores just in-frame clones and leaves some out. The sample has 85,000 to 90,000 clones, around nine tenths seen once; the top ten hold around 3%. The sample originates from a study of T cell responses to AZD1222 COVID-19 vaccine. Study-level points and caveats: Every sample of the repertoires postdated the peak T cell response. A mostly white British donor set with more females was recruited, and clonal diversity was possibly underestimated. As reported, nearly half of all spike-specific TCRs target variant regions that are unmutated. Among AZD1222 vaccinees, only 6 or 7 were seropositive at baseline.

The length of the CDR3 is 15 residues. V was cut by 3 bases and J by 6 bases, with 16 bases left in between. Germline V gene lookup returns CDR1 SGHKS and CDR2 YYEKEE (reference sequence). The gene calls are TRBV5-5 and TRBJ1-5; D is perhaps TRBD1 (6 bases). Sequenced here: peripheral blood, sampled on day 0 of AZD1222 vaccination. This sequence originates from an adult in good health. The CDR3 sequence is CASSWEGDMGQPQHF. The CDR3, as DNA: TGTGCCAGCAGCTGGGAGGGGGACATGGGTCAGCCCCAGCATTTT.